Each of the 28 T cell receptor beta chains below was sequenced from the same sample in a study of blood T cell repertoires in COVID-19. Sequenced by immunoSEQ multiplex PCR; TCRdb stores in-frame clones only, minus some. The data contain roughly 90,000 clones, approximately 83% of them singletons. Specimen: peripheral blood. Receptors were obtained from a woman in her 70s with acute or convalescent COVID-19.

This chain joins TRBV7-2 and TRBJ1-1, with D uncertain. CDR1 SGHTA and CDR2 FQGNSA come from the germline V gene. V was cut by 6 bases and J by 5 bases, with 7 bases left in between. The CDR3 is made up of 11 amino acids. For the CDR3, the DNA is TGTGCCAGCAGTTTCAGGACTGAAGCTTTCTTT. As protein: CASSFRTEAFF.

The CDR3: CASSVEQVNYGYTF. CDR3 coding DNA: TGTGCCAGCAGCGTAGAACAAGTTAACTATGGCTACACCTTC. This chain uses TRBV9 with TRBJ1-2; D is uncertain. Germline V gene lookup returns CDR1 SGDLS and CDR2 YYNGEE. The CDR3 is 14 residues long. Trimming shortened V by 0 bases and J by 1 base, and 7 bases separated the two germline ends.

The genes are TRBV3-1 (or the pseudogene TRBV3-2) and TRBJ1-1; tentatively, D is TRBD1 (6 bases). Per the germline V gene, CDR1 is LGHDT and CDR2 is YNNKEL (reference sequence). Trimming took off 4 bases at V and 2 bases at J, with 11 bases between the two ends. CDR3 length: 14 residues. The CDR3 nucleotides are TGTGCCAGCAGCCTTCGGACAGACAACACTGAAGCTTTCTTT. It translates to CASSLRTDNTEAFF.

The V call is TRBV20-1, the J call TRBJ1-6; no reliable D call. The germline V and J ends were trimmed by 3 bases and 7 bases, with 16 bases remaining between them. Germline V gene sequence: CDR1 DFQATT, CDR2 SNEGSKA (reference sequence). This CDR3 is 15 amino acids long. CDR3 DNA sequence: TGCAGTGCTAGTTCCTCTTCGACAAGAAATTCACCCCTCCACTTT. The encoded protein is CSASSSSTRNSPLHF.

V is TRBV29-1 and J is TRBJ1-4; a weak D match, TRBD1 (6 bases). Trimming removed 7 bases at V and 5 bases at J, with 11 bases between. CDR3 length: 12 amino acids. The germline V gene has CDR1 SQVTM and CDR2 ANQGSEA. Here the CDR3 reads CSATTGNEKLFF. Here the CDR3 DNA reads TGCAGCGCAACGACAGGAAATGAAAAACTGTTTTTT.

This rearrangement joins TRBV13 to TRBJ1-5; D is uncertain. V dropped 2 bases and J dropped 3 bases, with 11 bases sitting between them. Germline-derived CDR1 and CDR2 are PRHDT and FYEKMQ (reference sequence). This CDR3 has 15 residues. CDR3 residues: CASSLSSQHNQPQHF. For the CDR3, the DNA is TGTGCCAGCAGCTTAAGCTCACAGCACAATCAGCCCCAGCATTTT. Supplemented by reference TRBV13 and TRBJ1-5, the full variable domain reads AAGVIQSPRHLIKEKRETATLKCYPIPRHDTVYWYQQGPGQDPQFLISFYEKMQSDKGSIPDRFSAQQFSDYHSELNMSSLELGDSALYFCASSLSSQHNQPQHFGDGTRLSIL.

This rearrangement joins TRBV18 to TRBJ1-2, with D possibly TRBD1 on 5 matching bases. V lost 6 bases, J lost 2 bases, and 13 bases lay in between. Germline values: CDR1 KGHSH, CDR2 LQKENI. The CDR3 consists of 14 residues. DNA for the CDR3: TGTGCCAGCTCGCCTTCGACAGAAAACTATGGCTACACCTTC. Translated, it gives CASSPSTENYGYTF. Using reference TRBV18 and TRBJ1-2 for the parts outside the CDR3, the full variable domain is NAGVMQNPRHLVRRRGQEARLRCSPMKGHSHVYWYRQLPEEGLKFMVYLQKENIIDESGMPKERFSAEFPKEGPSILRIQQVVRGDSAAYFCASSPSTENYGYTFGSGTRLTVV.

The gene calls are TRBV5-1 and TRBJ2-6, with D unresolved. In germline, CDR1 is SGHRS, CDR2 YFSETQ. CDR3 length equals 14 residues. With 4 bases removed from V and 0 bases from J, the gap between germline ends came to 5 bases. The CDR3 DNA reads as TGCGCCAGCAGCATAAACTCTGGGGCCAACGTCCTGACTTTC. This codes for CASSINSGANVLTF.

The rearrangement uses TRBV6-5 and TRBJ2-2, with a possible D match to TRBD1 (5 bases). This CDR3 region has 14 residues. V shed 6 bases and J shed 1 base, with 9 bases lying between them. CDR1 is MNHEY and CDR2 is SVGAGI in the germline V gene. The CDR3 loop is CASRATVNTGELFF. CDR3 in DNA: TGTGCCAGCAGGGCGACAGTGAACACCGGGGAGCTGTTTTTT.

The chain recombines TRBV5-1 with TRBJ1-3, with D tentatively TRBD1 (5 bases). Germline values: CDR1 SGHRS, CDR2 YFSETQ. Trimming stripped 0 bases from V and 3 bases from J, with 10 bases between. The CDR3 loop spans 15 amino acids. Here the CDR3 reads CASSLDARVGNTIYF. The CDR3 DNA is TGCGCCAGCAGCTTGGACGCCAGGGTTGGAAACACCATATATTTT.

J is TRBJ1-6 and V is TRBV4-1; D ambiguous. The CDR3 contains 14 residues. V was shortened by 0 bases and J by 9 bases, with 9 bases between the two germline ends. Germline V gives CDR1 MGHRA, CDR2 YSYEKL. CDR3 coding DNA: TGCGCCAGCAGCCAAGAGCAGGCTTCTTCACCCCTCCACTTT. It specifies CASSQEQASSPLHF.

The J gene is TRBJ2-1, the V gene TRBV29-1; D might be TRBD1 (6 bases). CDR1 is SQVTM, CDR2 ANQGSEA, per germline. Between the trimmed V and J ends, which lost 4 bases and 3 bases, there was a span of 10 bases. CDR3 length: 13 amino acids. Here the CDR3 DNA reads TGCAGCGTTGTGGACAGCCTCTACAATGAGCAGTTCTTC. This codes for CSVVDSLYNEQFF.

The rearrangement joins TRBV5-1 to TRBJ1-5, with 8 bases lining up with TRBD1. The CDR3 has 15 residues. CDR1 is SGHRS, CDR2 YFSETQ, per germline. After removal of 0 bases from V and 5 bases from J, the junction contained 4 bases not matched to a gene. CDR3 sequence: CASSLAGQVHQPQHF. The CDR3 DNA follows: TGCGCCAGCAGCTTGGCGGGACAGGTGCATCAGCCCCAGCATTTT.

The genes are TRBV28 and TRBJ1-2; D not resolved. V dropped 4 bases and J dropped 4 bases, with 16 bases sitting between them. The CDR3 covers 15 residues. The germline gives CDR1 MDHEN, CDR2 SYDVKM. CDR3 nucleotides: TGTGCCAGCAGTTCTGTCGTAACACCTTCCTATGGCTACACCTTC. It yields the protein CASSSVVTPSYGYTF.

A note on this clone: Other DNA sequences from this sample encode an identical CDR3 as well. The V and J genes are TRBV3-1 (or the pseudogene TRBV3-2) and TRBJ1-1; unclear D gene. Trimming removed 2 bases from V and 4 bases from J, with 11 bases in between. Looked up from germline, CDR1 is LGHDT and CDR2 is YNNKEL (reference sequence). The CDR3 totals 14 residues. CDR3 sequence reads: CASSQKGAGTEAFF. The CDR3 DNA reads TGTGCCAGCAGCCAAAAGGGAGCAGGCACTGAAGCTTTCTTT.

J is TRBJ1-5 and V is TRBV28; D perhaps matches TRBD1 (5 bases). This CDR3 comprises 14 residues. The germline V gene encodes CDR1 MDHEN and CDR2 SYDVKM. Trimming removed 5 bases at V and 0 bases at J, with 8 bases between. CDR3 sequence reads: CASSNRISNQPQHF. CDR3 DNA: TGTGCCAGCAGTAACAGGATTAGCAATCAGCCCCAGCATTTT.

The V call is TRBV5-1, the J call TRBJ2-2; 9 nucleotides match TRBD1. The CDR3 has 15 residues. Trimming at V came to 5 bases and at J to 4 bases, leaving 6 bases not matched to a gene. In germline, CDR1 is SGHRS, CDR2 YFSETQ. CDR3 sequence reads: CASRRGQGSTGELFF. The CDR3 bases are TGCGCCAGCAGGCGGGGACAGGGAAGCACCGGGGAGCTGTTTTTT.

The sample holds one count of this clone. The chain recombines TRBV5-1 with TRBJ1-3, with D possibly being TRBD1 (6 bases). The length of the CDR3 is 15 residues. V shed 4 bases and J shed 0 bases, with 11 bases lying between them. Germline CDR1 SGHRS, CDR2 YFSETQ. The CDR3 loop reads CASSPGHNSGNTIYF. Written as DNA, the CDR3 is TGCGCCAGCAGCCCGGGACATAACTCTGGAAACACCATATATTTT.

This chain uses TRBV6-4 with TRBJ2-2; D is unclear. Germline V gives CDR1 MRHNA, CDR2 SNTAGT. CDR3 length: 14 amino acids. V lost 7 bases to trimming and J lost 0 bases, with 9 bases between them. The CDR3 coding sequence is TGTGCCAGCACAGTGAATCCGAACACCGGGGAGCTGTTTTTT. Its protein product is CASTVNPNTGELFF.

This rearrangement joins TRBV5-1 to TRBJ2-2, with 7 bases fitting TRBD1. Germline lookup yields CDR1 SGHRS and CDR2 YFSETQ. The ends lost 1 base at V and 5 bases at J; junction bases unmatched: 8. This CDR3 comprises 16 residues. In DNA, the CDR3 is TGCGCCAGCAGCTTGACCACCGGGACAGCTACCGGGGAGCTGTTTTTT. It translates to CASSLTTGTATGELFF.

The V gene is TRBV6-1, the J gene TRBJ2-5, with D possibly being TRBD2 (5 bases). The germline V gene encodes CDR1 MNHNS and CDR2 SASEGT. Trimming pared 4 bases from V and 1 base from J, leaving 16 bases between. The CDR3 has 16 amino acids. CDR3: CASSARDSRIQETQYF. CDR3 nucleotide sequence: TGTGCCAGCAGTGCCCGGGATAGCCGAATCCAAGAGACCCAGTACTTC.

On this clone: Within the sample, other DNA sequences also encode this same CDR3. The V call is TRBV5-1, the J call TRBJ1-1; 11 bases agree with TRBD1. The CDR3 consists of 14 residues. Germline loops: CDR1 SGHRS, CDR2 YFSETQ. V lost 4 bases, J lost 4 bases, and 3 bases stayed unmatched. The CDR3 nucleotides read TGCGCCAGCAGCCCCGGGACAGGGGGCACTGAAGCTTTCTTT. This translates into CASSPGTGGTEAFF.

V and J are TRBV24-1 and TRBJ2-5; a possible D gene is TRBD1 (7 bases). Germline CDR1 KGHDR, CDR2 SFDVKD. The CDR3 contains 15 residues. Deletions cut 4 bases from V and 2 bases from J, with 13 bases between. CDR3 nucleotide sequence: TGTGCCACCAGTGAATACAGGGGAGGACAAGAGACCCAGTACTTC. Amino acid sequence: CATSEYRGGQETQYF.

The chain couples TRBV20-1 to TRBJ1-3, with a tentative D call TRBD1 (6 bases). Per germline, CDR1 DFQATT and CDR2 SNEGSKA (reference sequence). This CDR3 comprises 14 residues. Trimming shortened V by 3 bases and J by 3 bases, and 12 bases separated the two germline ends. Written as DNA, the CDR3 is TGCAGTGCTAGTATGGGGGCGTTTGGAAACACCATATATTTT. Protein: CSASMGAFGNTIYF.

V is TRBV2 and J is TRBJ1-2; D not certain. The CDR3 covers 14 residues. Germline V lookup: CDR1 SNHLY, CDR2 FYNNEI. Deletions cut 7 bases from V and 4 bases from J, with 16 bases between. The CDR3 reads CASIVTSGVYGYTF. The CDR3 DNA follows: TGTGCCAGCATCGTAACCTCCGGGGTCTATGGCTACACCTTC.

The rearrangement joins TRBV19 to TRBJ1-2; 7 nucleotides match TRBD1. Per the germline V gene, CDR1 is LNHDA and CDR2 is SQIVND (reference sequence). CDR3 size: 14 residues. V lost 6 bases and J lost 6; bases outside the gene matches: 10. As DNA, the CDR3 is TGTGCCAGTAGACTCACAGGGGAGAGGCATGGCTACACCTTC. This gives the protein CASRLTGERHGYTF. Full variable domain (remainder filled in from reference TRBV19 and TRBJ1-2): DGGITQSPKYLFRKEGQNVTLSCEQNLNHDAMYWYRQDPGQGLRLIYYSQIVNDFQKGDIAEGYSVSREKKESFPLTVTSAQKNPTAFYLCASRLTGERHGYTFGSGTRLTVV.

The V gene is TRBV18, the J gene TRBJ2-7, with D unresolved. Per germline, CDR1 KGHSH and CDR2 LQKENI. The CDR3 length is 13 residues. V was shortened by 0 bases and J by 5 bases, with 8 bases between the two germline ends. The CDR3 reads CASSPPVEHEQYF. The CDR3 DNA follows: TGTGCCAGCTCACCACCAGTAGAGCACGAGCAGTACTTC.

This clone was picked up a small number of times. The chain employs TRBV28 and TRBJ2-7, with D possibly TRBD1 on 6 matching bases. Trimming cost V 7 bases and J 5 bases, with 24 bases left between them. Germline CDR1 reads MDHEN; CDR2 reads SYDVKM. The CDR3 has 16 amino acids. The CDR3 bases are TGTGCCAGCACCCCCCCCCGGGCAGGGGTTTCCCACGAGCAGTACTTC. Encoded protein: CASTPPRAGVSHEQYF.